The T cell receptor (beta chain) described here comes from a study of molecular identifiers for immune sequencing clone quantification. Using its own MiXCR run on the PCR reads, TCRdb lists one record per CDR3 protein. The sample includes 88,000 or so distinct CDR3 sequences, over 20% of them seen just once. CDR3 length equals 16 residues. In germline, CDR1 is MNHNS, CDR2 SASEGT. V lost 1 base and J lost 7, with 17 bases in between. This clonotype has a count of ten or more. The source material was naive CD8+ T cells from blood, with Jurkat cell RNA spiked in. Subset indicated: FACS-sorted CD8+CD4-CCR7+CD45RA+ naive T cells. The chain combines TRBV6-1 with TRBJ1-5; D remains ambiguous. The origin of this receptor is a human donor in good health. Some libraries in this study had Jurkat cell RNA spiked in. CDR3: CASSEGLGRVGQPQHF. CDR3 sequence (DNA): TGTGCCAGCAGTGAAGGGTTAGGGCGGGTAGGGCAGCCCCAGCATTTT.